What follows describes a single T cell receptor (beta chain). The protocol was immunoSEQ multiplex PCR, while the TCRdb copy is restricted to in-frame clones and leaves out a portion. The profile covers some 99,000 clones, with roughly nine tenths appearing a single time and 4% to 5% taken by the ten largest. Trimming pared 1 base from V and 1 base from J, leaving 22 bases between. The CDR3 has 20 residues. Germline V gives CDR1 KGHDR, CDR2 SFDVKD. These data originate in a study of blood T cell repertoires in COVID-19. Study details: Donors in the United States, Italy and Spain gave samples during acute or convalescent COVID-19. PBMCs, B-cell-depleted T cells, or T cells provided the cDNA or gDNA that made up the material.

This receptor was identified in a man aged 65 to 85 with acute or convalescent COVID-19. The sample consisted of peripheral blood. The chain combines TRBV24-1 with TRBJ2-1, with a weak D call TRBD2 (6 bases). CDR3 amino acids: CATSDFKQDGTGYSYNEQFF. DNA of the CDR3: TGTGCCACCAGTGATTTTAAACAGGACGGGACTGGCTATTCCTACAATGAGCAGTTCTTC.